The rows below give T cell receptor beta chains drawn from one sample of a study of cytomegalovirus exposure and HLA in healthy donors. Measured with immunoSEQ multiplex PCR; TCRdb has only the in-frame clones, and not every one. Counted here are tens of thousands of clones, roughly 95% occurring once; the ten biggest clones make up approximately 1.3%. Specimen: PBMCs. These receptor sequences come from a woman aged 18 to 35 in good health and CMV-seronegative. Both conserved end residues are part of each CDR3. Fields, in order: J gene, V gene, clone size, D gene, CDR3 DNA, CDR3 protein. The D gene is left open where the match is weak. Size is stated for part of the rows, as once, few or many counts, or as a class when the clone is expanded.

J: TRBJ2-5; V: TRBV11-2; size: -; D: -; DNA: TGTGCCAGCAGCTTAGAGCCTAGTTCGGTCGAGACCCAGTACTTC; CDR3: CASSLEPSSVETQYF
J: TRBJ1-1; V: TRBV4-1; size: -; D: TRBD1; DNA: TGCGCCAGCAGCTCTCAGGGGGTGGGGAACACTGAAGCTTTCTTT; CDR3: CASSSQGVGNTEAFF
J: TRBJ2-3; V: TRBV2; size: -; D: TRBD2; DNA: TGTGCCAGCAGCGGGACTAGCGGGAGCACAGATACGCAGTATTTT; CDR3: CASSGTSGSTDTQYF
J: TRBJ2-5; V: TRBV10-1; size: -; D: TRBD2; DNA: TGCGCCAGCAGTGAAGGTGGACTAGCGGGAGGAGAGACCCAGTACTTC; CDR3: CASSEGGLAGGETQYF
J: TRBJ1-1; V: TRBV30; size: -; D: -; DNA: TGTGCCTGGAGTGTCGGAACAGGGAAGTACACTGAAGCTTTCTTT; CDR3: CAWSVGTGKYTEAFF
J: TRBJ2-7; V: TRBV27; size: -; D: TRBD1; DNA: TGTGCCAGCAGCACTTCGGGGGGGCCTCGGGACAGGGGGTCCTACGAGCAGTACTTC; CDR3: CASSTSGGPRDRGSYEQYF
J: TRBJ2-1; V: TRBV27; size: -; D: -; DNA: TGTGCCAGCAGTTTAGAAGACAGCTACAATGAGCAGTTCTTC; CDR3: CASSLEDSYNEQFF
J: TRBJ2-3; V: TRBV2; size: -; D: TRBD2; DNA: TGTGCCAGCAGGGGACTAGCGGGAGGGACAGATACGCAGTATTTT; CDR3: CASRGLAGGTDTQYF
J: TRBJ2-7; V: TRBV20-1; size: -; D: -; DNA: TGCAGTGCCGCCCGGGACGAGCAGTACTTC; CDR3: CSAARDEQYF
J: TRBJ1-1; V: TRBV5-1; size: -; D: -; DNA: TGCGCCAGCAGCTTTAACGTACAGGCCGTGAACACTGAAGCTTTCTTT; CDR3: CASSFNVQAVNTEAFF
J: TRBJ2-1; V: TRBV5-6; size: -; D: TRBD2; DNA: TGTGCCAGCAGCTTGGTGGCGGGAGCATCCTACAATGAGCAGTTCTTC; CDR3: CASSLVAGASYNEQFF
J: TRBJ2-1; V: TRBV9; size: -; D: TRBD2; DNA: TGTGCCAGCAGCGTCTCCGGGGGGGTCGGGGAGGGTGAGCAGTTCTTC; CDR3: CASSVSGGVGEGEQFF
J: TRBJ2-5; V: TRBV7-9; size: -; D: -; DNA: TGTGCCAGCAGCTTAGCACTAGCAGGAGAGACCCAGTACTTC; CDR3: CASSLALAGETQYF
J: TRBJ2-2; V: TRBV19; size: -; D: -; DNA: TGTGCCAGTAGTAAGCAGGGGACGACCGGGGAGCTGTTTTTT; CDR3: CASSKQGTTGELFF
J: TRBJ1-1; V: TRBV18; size: once; D: -; DNA: TGTGCCAGCTCACCACCGATGGGGCAAAAAAATGCTTATATGAACACTGAAGCTTTCTTT; CDR3: CASSPPMGQKNAYMNTEAFF
J: TRBJ2-1; V: TRBV27; size: -; D: TRBD2; DNA: TGTGCCAGCAGTTCAGAACTAGCGGGAGGCGGCGGTGAGCAGTTCTTC; CDR3: CASSSELAGGGGEQFF
J: TRBJ1-2; V: TRBV10-3; size: once; D: TRBD1; DNA: TGTGCCATCAGTGAGGACAGGGGGCCAAACTATGGCTACACCTTC; CDR3: CAISEDRGPNYGYTF
J: TRBJ1-5; V: TRBV28; size: -; D: -; DNA: TGTGCCAGCAGTTTAGTTGCCGGGATCTTCCCCTGGGGCAATCAGCCCCAGCATTTT; CDR3: CASSLVAGIFPWGNQPQHF
J: TRBJ2-1; V: TRBV28; size: -; D: TRBD2; DNA: TGTGCCAGCAGTTCCCAAACCCTGAACCCTAGCGGGAGTTTGTATGAGCAGTTCTTC; CDR3: CASSSQTLNPSGSLYEQFF
J: TRBJ1-2; V: TRBV2; size: -; D: -; DNA: TGTGCCAGCAGTGAAATAGCGGGGGGCTATGGCTACACCTTC; CDR3: CASSEIAGGYGYTF
J: TRBJ2-1; V: TRBV5-1; size: -; D: TRBD1; DNA: TGCGCCAGCAGCTTTGTCGGGACAGGTGATGAGCAGTTCTTC; CDR3: CASSFVGTGDEQFF
J: TRBJ2-7; V: TRBV7-9; size: -; D: -; DNA: TGTGCCAGCAGCTCACTTCGGGGGAGCAGGCACGAGCAGTACTTC; CDR3: CASSSLRGSRHEQYF
J: TRBJ1-2; V: TRBV6-5; size: -; D: -; DNA: TGTGCCAGCAGTTATGACCGGGATAACTATGGCTACACCTTC; CDR3: CASSYDRDNYGYTF
J: TRBJ1-3; V: TRBV6-1; size: -; D: TRBD1; DNA: TGTGCCAGCAGTGAGAGCCTACAGGGGGCGGGAAACACCATATATTTT; CDR3: CASSESLQGAGNTIYF
J: TRBJ2-5; V: TRBV5-1; size: -; D: -; DNA: TGCGCCAGCGGAGAAATAGAGGAGACCCAGTACTTC; CDR3: CASGEIEETQYF
J: TRBJ2-7; V: TRBV6-6; size: -; D: TRBD2; DNA: TGTGCCAGCAGTCACGGGACTAGCGGGGGTACCAAAAAGCAGTACTTC; CDR3: CASSHGTSGGTKKQYF
J: TRBJ2-3; V: TRBV29-1; size: -; D: TRBD2; DNA: TGCAGCGTTCAAGGACTAGCGGGAGCGGGCACAGATACGCAGTATTTT; CDR3: CSVQGLAGAGTDTQYF
J: TRBJ2-7; V: TRBV6-6; size: -; D: TRBD2; DNA: TGTGCCAGCAGTCCCTTAGCGGGAGGAATAGACGAGCAGTACTTC; CDR3: CASSPLAGGIDEQYF